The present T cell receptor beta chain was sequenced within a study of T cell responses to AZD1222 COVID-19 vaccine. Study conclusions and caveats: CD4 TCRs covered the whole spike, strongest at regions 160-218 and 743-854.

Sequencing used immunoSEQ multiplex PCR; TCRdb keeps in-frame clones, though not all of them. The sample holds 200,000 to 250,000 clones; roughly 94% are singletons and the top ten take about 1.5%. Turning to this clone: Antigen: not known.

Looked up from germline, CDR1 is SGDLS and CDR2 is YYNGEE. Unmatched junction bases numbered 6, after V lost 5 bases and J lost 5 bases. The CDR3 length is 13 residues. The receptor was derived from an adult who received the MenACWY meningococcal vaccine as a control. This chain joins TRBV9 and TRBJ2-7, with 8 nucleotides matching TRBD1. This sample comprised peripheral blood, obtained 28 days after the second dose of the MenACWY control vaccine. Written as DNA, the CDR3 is TGTGCCAGCAGTCGGGACAGGTCCCACGAGCAGTACTTC. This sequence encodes CASSRDRSHEQYF.